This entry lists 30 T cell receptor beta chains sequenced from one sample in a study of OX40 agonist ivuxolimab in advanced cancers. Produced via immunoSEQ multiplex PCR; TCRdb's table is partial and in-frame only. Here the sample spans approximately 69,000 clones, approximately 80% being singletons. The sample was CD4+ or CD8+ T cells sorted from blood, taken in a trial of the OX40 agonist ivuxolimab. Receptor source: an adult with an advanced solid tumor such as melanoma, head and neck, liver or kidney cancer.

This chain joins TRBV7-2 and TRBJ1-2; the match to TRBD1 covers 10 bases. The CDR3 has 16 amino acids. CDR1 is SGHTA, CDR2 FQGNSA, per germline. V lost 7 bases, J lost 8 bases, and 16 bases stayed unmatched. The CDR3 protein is CASTFNRAGTGDGYTF. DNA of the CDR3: TGTGCCAGCACCTTTAACCGGGCCGGGACAGGGGACGGCTACACCTTC.

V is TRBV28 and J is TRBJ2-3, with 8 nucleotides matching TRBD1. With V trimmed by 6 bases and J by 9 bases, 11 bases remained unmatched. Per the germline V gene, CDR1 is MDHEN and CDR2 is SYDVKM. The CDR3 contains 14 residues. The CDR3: CASSPNPDRGTQYF. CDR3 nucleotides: TGTGCCAGCAGCCCAAACCCCGACAGGGGAACGCAGTATTTT. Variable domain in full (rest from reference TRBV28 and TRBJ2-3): DVKVTQSSRYLVKRTGEKVFLECVQDMDHENMFWYRQDPGLGLRLIYFSYDVKMKEKGDIPEGYSVSREKKERFSLILESASTNQTSMYLCASSPNPDRGTQYFGPGTRLTVL.

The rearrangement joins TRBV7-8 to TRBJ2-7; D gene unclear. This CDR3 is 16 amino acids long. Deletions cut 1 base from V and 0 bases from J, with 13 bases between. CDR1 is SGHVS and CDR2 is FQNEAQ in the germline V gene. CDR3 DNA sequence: TGTGCCAGCAGCTTAGTGGTGGCAGCAAGCTCCTACGAGCAGTACTTC. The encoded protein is CASSLVVAASSYEQYF.

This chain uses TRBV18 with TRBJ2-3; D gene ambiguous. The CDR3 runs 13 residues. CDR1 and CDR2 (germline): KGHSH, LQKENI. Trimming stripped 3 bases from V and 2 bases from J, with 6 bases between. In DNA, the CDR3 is TGTGCCAGCTCACCCCCCCCCACAGATACGCAGTATTTT. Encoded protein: CASSPPPTDTQYF.

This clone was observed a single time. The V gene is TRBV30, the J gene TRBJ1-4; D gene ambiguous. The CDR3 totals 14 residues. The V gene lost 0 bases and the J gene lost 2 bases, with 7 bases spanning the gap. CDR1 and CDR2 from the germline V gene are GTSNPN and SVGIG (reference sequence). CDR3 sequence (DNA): TGTGCCTGGAGTGTACTGGCGACTAATGAAAAACTGTTTTTT. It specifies CAWSVLATNEKLFF.

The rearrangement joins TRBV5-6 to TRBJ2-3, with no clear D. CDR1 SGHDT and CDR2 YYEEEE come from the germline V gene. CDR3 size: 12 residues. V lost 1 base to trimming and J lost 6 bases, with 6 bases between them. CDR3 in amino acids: CASSLRLDTQYF. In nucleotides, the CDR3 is TGTGCCAGCAGCTTGAGGCTGGATACGCAGTATTTT.

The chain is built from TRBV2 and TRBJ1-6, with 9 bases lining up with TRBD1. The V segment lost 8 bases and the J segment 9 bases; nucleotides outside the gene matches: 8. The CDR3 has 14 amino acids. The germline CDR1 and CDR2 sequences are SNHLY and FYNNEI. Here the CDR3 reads CASLGGTGSSPLHF. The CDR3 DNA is TGTGCCAGCCTGGGTGGGACAGGGAGTTCACCCCTCCACTTT.

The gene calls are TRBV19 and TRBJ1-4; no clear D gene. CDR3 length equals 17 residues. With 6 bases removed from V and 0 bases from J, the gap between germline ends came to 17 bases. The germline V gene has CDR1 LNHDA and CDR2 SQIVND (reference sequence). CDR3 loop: CASRTQGRPATNEKLFF. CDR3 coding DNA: TGTGCCAGTAGAACGCAAGGGCGACCTGCAACTAATGAAAAACTGTTTTTT.

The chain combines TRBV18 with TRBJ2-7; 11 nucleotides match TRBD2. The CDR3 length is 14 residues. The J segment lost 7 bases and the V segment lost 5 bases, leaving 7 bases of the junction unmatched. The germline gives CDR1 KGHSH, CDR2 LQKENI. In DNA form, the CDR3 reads TGTGCCAGCTCATCGACTAGCGGGGCTGGGGAGCAGTACTTC. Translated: CASSSTSGAGEQYF.

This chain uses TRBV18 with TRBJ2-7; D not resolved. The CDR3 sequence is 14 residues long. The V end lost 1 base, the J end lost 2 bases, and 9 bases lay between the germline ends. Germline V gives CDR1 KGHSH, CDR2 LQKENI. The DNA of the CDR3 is TGTGCCAGCTCACCACGGGGTAACGCCTACGAGCAGTACTTC. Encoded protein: CASSPRGNAYEQYF.

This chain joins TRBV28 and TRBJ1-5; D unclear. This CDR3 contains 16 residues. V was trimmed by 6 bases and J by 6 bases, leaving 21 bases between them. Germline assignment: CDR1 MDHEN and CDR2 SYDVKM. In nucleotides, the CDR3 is TGTGCCAGCAGCCCCGGAAGTCGACTCCGGACTCAGCCCCAGCATTTT. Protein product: CASSPGSRLRTQPQHF.

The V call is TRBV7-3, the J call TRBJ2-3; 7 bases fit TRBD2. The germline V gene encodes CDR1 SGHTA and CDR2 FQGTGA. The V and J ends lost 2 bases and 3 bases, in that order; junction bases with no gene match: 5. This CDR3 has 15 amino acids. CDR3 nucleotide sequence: TGTGCCAGCAGCTTATTGGGGGGAGGGACAGATACGCAGTATTTT. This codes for CASSLLGGGTDTQYF.

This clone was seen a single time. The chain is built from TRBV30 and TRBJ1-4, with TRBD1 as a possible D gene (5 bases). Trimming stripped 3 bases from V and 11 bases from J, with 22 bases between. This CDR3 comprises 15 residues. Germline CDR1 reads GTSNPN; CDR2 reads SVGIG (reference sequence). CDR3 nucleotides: TGTGCCTGGAGCCTCGGTGGGACTGCCCCTCCCAAACTGTTTTTT. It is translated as CAWSLGGTAPPKLFF. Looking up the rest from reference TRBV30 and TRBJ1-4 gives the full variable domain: SQTIHQWPATLVQPVGSPLSLECTVEGTSNPNLYWYRQAAGRGLQLLFYSVGIGQISSEVPQNLSASRPQDRQFILSSKKLLLSDSGFYLCAWSLGGTAPPKLFFGSGTQLSVL.

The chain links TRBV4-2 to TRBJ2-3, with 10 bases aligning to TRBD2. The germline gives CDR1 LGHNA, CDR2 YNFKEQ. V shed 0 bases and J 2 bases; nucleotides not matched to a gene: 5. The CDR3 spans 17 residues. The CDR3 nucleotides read TGTGCCAGCAGCCAAGAGACGGGACTAGCGTTCACAGATACGCAGTATTTT. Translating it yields CASSQETGLAFTDTQYF.

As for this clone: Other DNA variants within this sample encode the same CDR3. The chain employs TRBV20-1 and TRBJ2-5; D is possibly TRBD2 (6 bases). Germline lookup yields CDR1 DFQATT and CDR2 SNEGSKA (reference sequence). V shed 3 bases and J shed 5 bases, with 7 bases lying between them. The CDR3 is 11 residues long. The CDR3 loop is CSAREGETQYF. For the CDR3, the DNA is TGCAGTGCTAGGGAGGGGGAGACCCAGTACTTC.

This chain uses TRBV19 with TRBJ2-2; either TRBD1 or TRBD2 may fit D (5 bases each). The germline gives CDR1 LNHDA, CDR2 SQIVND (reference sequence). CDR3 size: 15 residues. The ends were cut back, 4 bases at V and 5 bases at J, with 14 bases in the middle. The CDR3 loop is CASSTGSRGTGELFF. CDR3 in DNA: TGTGCCAGTAGTACGGGATCGAGGGGTACCGGGGAGCTGTTTTTT.

The CDR3 reads CASSQTSPIYTGELFF. In nucleotides, the CDR3 is TGTGCCAGCAGTCAGACTAGTCCGATTTACACCGGGGAGCTGTTTTTT. J is TRBJ2-2 and V is TRBV28, with TRBD2 as a possible D gene (6 bases). This CDR3 is 16 amino acids long. Trimming stripped 5 bases from V and 3 bases from J, with 16 bases between. In germline, CDR1 is MDHEN, CDR2 SYDVKM. The full variable domain, its missing parts supplied by reference TRBV28 and TRBJ2-2, is DVKVTQSSRYLVKRTGEKVFLECVQDMDHENMFWYRQDPGLGLRLIYFSYDVKMKEKGDIPEGYSVSREKKERFSLILESASTNQTSMYLCASSQTSPIYTGELFFGEGSRLTVL.

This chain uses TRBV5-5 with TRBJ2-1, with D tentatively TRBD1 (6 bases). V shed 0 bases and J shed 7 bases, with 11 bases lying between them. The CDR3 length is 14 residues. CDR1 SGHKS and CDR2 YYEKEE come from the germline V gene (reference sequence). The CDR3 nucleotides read TGTGCCAGCAGCTTGGAAACAGGGATGAATGAGCAGTTCTTC. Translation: CASSLETGMNEQFF. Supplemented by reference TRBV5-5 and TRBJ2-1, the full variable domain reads DAGVTQSPTHLIKTRGQQVTLRCSPISGHKSVSWYQQVLGQGPQFIFQYYEKEERGRGNFPDRFSARQFPNYSSELNVNALLLGDSALYLCASSLETGMNEQFFGPGTRLTVL.

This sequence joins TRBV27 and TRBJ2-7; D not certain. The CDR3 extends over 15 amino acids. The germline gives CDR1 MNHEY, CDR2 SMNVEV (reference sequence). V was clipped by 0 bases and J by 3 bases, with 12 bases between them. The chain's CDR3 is CASSLSALKNYEQYF. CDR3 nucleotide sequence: TGTGCCAGCAGTTTATCGGCGCTAAAGAACTACGAGCAGTACTTC.

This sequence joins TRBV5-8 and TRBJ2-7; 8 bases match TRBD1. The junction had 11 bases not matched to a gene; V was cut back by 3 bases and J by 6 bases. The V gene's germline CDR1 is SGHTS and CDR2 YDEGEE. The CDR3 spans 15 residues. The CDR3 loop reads CASSSYGQGSSEQYF. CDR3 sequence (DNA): TGTGCCAGCAGCTCTTATGGACAGGGAAGTAGCGAGCAGTACTTC.

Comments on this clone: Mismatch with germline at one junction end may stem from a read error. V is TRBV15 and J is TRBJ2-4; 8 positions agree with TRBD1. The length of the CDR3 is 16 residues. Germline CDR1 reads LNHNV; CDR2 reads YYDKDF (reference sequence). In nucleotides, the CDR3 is TGTGCCACCAGCCGAGAACAGGGGGGAGCCAAAAACATTCAGTACTTC. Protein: CATSREQGGAKNIQYF. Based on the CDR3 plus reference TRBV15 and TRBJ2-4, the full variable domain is DAMVIQNPRYQVTQFGKPVTLSCSQTLNHNVMYWYQQKSSQAPKLLFHYYDKDFNNEADTPDNFQSRRPNTSFCFLDIRSPGLGDTAMYLCATSREQGGAKNIQYFGAGTRLSVL.

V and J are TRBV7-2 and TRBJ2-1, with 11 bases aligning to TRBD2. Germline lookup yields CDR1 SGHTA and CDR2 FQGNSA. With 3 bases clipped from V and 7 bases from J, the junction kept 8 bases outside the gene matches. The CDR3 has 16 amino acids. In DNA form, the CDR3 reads TGTGCCAGCAGCTTTTTAGCGGGGGGGCGGGATAATGAGCAGTTCTTC. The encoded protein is CASSFLAGGRDNEQFF.

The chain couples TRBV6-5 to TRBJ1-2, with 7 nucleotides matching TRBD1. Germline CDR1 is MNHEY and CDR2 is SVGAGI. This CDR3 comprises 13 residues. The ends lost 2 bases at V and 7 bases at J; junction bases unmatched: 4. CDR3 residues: CASSYRGRPGYTF. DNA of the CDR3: TGTGCCAGCAGTTACAGGGGGCGACCTGGCTACACCTTC.

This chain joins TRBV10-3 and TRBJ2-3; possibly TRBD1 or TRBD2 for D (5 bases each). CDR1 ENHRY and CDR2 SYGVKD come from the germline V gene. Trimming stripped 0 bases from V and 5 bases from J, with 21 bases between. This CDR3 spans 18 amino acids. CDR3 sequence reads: CAISESITGSGTEDTQYF. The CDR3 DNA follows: TGTGCCATCAGTGAGTCTATCACGGGTTCCGGGACCGAAGATACGCAGTATTTT.

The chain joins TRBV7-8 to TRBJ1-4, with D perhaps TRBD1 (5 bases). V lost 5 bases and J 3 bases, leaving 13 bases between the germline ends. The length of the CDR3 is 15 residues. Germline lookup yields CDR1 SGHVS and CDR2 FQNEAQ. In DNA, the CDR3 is TGTGCCAGCAGCCAGGGTCTGTGGGCTAATGAAAAACTGTTTTTT. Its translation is CASSQGLWANEKLFF. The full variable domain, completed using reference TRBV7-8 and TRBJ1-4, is GAGVSQSPRYKVAKRGQDVALRCDPISGHVSLFWYQQALGQGPEFLTYFQNEAQLDKSGLPSDRFFAERPEGSVSTLKIQRTQQEDSAVYLCASSQGLWANEKLFFGSGTQLSVL.

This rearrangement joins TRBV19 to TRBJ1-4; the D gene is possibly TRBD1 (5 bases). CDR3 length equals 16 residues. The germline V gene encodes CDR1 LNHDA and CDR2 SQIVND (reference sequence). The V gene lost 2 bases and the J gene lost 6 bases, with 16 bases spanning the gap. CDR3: CASSIRTFSADEKLFF. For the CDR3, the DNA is TGTGCCAGTAGTATACGGACATTCTCCGCAGATGAAAAACTGTTTTTT.

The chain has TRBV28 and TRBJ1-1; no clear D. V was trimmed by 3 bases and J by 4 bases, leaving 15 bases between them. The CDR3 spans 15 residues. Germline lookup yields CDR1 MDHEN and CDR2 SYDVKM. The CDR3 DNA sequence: TGTGCCAGCAGTTTTCTCTCCTGGGAGGGCACTGAAGCTTTCTTT. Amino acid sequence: CASSFLSWEGTEAFF.

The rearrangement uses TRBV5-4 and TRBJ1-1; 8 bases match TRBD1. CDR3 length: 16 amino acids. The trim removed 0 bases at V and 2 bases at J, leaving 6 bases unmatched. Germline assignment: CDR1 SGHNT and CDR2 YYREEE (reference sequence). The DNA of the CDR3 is TGTGCCAGCAGCTTGGACGCAGGACAGGGTAACACTGAAGCTTTCTTT. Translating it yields CASSLDAGQGNTEAFF.

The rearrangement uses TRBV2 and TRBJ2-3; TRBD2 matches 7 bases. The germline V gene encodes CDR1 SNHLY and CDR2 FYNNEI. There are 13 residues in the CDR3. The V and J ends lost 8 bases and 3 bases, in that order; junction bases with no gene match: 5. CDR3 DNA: TGTGCCAGCTACCTGGGGGGGACAGATACGCAGTATTTT. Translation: CASYLGGTDTQYF.

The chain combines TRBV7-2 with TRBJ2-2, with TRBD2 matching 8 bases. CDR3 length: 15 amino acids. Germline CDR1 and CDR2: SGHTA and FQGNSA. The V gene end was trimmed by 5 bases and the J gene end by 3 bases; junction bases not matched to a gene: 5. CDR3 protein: CASSRGLGYTGELFF. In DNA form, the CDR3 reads TGTGCCAGCAGCAGGGGACTAGGGTACACCGGGGAGCTGTTTTTT.